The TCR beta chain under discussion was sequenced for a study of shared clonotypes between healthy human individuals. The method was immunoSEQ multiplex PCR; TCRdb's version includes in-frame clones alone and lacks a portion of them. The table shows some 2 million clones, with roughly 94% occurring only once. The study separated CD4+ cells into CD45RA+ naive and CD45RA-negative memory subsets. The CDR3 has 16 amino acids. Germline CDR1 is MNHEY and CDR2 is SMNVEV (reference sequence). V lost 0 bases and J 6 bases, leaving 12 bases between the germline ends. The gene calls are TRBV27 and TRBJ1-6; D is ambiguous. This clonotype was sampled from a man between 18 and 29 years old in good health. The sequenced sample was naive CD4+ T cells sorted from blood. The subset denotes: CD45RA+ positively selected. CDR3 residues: CASSLSPYRGNSPLHF. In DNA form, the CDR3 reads TGTGCCAGCAGTTTATCCCCTTATCGGGGTAATTCACCCCTCCACTTT.